This is a list of T cell receptor beta chains from one sample in a study of control samples from healthy donors and cancer patients. Clones were sequenced by immunoSEQ multiplex PCR, and TCRdb holds only the in-frame ones, with some missing. The sample yields around 110,000 clones, 85% to 95% seen once. The sequenced sample consisted of blood. The receptors derive from a man between 25 and 39 years old in good health. CDR3s include the opening cysteine and the closing phenylalanine or tryptophan.

v_call	cdr3_length	j_call	cdr3_aa
TRBV4-1	14	TRBJ1-1	CASSQEMANTEAFF
TRBV5-1	15	TRBJ1-1	CASSLLRGPHSEAFF
TRBV28	16	TRBJ1-1	CASRRHAANENTEAFF
TRBV19	18	TRBJ1-1	CASSISKPGQVFVPGAFF
TRBV10-1	13	TRBJ1-1	CASSPGTASEAFF
TRBV19	13	TRBJ2-6	CASSVSGANVLTF
TRBV27	14	TRBJ1-5	CASSLLSVGEAQHF
TRBV28	14	TRBJ1-4	CASSLTGTREKLFF
TRBV3-1/TRBV3-2	16	TRBJ1-6	CASSQRLGGSNSPLHF
TRBV30	13	TRBJ1-4	CARARTGGEKLFF
TRBV30	14	TRBJ1-5	CAWSQEGDNQPQHF
TRBV6-6	15	TRBJ1-4	CASSYSGQAGGKLFF
TRBV19	14	TRBJ1-2	CASSILGGNYGYTF
TRBV4-1	15	TRBJ2-4	CASSQARGAGNIQYF
TRBV10-3	16	TRBJ2-1	CAISESLAGGHNEQFF
TRBV28	12	TRBJ1-1	CALGGENTEAFF